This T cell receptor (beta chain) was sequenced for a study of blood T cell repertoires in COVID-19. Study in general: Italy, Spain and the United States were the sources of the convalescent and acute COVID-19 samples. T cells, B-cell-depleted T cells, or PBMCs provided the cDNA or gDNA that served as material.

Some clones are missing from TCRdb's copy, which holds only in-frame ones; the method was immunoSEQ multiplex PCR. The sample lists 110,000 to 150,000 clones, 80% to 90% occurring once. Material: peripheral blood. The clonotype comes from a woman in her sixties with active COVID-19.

CDR3 sequence reads: CASSSGGYEYEQYF. The CDR3 nucleotides are TGTGCCAGCAGTTCGGGTGGATATGAGTACGAGCAGTACTTC. This chain connects TRBV28 to TRBJ2-7; no clear D. Germline V gene lookup returns CDR1 MDHEN and CDR2 SYDVKM. CDR3 length: 14 residues. Between the trimmed V and J ends, which lost 4 bases and 4 bases, there was a span of 14 bases.